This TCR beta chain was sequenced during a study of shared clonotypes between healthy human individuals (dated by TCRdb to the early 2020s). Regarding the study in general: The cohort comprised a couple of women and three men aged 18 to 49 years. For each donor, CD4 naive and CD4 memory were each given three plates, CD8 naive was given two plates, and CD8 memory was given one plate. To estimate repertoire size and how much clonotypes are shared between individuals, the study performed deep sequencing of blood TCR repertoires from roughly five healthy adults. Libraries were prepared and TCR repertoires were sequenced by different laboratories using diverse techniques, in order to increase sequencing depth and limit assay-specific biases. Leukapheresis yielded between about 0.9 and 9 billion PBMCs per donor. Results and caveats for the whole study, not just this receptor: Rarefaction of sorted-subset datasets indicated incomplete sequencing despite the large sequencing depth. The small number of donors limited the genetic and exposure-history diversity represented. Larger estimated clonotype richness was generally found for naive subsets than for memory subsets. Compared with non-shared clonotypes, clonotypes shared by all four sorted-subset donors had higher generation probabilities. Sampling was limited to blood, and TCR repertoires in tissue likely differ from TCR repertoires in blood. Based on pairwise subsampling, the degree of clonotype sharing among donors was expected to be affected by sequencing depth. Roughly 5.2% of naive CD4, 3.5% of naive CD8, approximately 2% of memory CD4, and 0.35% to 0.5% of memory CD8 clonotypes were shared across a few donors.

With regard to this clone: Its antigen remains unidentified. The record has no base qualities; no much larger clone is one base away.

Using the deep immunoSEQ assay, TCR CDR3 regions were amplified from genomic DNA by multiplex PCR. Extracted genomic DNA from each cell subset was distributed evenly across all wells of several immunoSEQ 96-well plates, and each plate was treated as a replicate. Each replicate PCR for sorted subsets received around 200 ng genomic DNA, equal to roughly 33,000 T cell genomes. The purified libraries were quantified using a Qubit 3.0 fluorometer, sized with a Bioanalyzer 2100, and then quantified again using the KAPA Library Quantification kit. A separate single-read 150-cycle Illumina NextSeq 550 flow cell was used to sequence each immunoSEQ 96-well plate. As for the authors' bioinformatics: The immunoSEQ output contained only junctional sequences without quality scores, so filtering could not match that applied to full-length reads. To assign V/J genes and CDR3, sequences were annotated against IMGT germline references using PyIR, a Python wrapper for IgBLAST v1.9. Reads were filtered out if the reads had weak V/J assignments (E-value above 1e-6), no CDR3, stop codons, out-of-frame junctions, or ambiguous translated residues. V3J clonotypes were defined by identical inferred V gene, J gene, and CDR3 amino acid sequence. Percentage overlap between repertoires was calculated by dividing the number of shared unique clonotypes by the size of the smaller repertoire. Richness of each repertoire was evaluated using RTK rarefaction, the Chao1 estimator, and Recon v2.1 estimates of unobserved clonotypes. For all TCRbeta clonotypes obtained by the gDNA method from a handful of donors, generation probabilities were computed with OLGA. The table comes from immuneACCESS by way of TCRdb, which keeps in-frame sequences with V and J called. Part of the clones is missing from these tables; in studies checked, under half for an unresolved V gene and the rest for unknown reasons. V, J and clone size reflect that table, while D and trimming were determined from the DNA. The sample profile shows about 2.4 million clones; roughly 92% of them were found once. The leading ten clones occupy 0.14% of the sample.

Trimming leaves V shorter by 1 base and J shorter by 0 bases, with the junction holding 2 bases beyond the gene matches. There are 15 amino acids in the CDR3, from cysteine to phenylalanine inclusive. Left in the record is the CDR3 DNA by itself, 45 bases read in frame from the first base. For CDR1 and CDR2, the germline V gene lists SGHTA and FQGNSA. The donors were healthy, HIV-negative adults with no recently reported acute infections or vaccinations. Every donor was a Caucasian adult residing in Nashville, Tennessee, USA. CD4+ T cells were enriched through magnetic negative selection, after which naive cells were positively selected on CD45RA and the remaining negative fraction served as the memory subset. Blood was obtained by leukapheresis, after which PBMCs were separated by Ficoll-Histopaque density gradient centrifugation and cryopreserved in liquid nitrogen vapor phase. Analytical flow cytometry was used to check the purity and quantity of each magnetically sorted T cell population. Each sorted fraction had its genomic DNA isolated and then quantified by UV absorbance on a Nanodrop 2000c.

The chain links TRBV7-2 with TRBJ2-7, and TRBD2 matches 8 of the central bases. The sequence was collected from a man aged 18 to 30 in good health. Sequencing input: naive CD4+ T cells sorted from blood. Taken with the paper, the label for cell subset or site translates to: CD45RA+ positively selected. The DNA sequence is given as TGTGCCAGCAGCTTAGTTAGCGGGGTCTCCTACGAGCAGTACTTC. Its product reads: CASSLVSGVSYEQYF.